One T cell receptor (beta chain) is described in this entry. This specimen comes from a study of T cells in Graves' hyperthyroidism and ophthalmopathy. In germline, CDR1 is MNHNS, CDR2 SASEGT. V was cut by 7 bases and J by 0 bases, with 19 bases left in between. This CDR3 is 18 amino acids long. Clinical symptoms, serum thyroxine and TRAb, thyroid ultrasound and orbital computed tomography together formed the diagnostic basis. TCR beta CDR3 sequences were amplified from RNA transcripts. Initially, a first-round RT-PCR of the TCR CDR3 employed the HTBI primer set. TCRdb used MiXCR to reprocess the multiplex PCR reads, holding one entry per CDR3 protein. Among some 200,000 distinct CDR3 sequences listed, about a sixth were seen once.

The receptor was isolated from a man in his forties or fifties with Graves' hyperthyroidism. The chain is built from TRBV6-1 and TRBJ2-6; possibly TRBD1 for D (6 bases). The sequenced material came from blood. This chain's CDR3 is CASTRDRFFYSGANVLTF. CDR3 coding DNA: TGTGCCAGCACTCGAGACAGGTTCTTCTACTCTGGGGCCAACGTCCTGACTTTC.